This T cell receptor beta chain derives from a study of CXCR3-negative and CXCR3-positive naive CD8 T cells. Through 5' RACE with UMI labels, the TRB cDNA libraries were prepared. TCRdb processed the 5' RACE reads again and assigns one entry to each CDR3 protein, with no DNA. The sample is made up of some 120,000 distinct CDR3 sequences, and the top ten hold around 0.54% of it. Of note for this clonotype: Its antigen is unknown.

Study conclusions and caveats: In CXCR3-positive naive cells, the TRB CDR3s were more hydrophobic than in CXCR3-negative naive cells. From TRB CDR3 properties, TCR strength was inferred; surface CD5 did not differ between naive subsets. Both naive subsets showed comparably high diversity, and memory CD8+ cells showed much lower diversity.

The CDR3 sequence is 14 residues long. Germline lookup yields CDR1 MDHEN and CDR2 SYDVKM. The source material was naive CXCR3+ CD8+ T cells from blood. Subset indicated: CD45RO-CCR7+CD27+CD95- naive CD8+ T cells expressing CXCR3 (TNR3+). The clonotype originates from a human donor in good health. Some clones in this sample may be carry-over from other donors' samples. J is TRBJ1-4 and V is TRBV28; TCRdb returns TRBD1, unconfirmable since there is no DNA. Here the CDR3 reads CASSFGAFTEKLFF.